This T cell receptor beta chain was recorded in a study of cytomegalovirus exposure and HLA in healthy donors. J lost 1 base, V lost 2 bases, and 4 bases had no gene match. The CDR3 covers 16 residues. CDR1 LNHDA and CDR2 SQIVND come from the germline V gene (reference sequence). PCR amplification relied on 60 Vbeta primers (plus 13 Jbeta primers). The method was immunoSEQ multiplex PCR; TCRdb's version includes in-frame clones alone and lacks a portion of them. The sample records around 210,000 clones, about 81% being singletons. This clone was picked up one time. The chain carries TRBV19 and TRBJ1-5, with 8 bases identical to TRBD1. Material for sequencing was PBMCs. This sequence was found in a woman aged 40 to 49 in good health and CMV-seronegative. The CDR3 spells CASSITGTGSNQPQHF. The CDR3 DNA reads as TGTGCCAGTAGTATAACCGGGACAGGAAGCAATCAGCCCCAGCATTTT.